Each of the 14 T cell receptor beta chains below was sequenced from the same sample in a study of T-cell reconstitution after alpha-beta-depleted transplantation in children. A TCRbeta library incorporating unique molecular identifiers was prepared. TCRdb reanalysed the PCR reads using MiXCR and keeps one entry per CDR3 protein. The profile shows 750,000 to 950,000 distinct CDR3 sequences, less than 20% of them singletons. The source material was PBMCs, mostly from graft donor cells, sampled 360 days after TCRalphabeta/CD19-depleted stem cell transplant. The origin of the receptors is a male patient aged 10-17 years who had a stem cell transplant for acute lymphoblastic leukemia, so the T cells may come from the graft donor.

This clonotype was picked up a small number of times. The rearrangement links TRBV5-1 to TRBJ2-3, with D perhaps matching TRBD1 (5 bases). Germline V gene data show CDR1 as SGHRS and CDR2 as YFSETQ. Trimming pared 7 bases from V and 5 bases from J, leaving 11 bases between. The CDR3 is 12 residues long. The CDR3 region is CASQKGKDTQYF. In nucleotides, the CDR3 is TGCGCCAGCCAAAAGGGGAAAGATACGCAGTATTTT.

The CDR3 sequence is CASKTGVSYEQYF. CDR3 DNA sequence: TGTGCCAGCAAAACAGGGGTGTCCTACGAGCAGTACTTC. V usage is TRBV7-2 and J usage is TRBJ2-7; TRBD1 agrees at 7 bases. Germline trimming cut 7 bases from V and 1 base from J; bases unmatched to any gene: 4. This CDR3 is 13 amino acids long. The germline gives CDR1 SGHTA, CDR2 FQGNSA.

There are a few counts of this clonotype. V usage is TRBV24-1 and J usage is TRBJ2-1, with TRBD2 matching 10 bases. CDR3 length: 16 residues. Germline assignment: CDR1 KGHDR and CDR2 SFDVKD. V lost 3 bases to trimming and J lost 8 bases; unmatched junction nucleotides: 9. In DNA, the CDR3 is TGTGCCACCAGTGATCTAGCGGGAGTAATGATCGATGAGCAGTTCTTC. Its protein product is CATSDLAGVMIDEQFF.

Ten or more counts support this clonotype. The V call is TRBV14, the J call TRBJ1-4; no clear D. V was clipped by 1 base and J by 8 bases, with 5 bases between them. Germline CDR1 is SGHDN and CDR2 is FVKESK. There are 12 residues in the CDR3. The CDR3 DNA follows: TGTGCCAGCAGCCAAGTGTACGAAAAACTGTTTTTT. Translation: CASSQVYEKLFF.

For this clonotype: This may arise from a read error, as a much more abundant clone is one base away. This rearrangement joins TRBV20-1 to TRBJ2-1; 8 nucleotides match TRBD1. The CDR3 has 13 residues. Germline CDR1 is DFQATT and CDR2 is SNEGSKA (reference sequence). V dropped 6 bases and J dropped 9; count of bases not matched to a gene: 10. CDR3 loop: CSANGQGHIEQFF. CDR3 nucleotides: TGCAGTGCCAACGGACAGGGTCACATTGAGCAGTTCTTC.

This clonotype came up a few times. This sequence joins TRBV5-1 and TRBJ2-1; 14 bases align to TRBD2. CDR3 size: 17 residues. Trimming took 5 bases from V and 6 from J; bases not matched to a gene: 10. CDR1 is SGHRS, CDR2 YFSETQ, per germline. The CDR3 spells CASSFDLGLAGVNEQFF. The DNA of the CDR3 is TGCGCCAGCAGTTTCGACCTGGGACTAGCGGGAGTCAATGAGCAGTTCTTC.

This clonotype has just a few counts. The CDR3 sequence is CATSSGQAPLEAFF. CDR3 nucleotides: TGTGCCACCAGTTCGGGACAGGCCCCCCTTGAAGCTTTCTTT. The chain employs TRBV24-1 and TRBJ1-1, with 8 bases matching TRBD1. The V segment lost 6 bases and the J segment 7 bases; nucleotides outside the gene matches: 9. Germline values: CDR1 KGHDR, CDR2 SFDVKD. The length of the CDR3 is 14 residues.

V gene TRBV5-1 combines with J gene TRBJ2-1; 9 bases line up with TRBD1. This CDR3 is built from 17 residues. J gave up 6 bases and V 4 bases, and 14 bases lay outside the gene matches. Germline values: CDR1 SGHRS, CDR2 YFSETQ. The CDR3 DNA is TGCGCCAGCAGCCCGTCGGGTGGGACAGGGCAGAGCAATGAGCAGTTCTTC. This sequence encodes CASSPSGGTGQSNEQFF.

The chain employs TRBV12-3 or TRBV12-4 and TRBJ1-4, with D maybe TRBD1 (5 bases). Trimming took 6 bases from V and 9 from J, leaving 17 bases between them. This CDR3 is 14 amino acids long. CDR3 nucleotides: TGTGCCAGCAGCCCCTGGGGGGTGTGGAAAAAACTGTTTTTT. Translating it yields CASSPWGVWKKLFF.

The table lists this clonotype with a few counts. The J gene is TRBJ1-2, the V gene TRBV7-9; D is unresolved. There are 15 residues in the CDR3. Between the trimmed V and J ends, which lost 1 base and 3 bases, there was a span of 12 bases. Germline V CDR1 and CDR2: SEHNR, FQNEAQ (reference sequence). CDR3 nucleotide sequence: TGTGCCAGCAGCTTAGGACCCCACGCTGACTATGGCTACACCTTC. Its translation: CASSLGPHADYGYTF.

For the CDR3, the DNA is TGCAGTGCTAGTGCTGGGGACTCCTACGAGCAGTACTTC. Its protein product is CSASAGDSYEQYF. The J gene is TRBJ2-7, the V gene TRBV20-1; no clear D. V lost 3 bases and J lost 0, with 9 bases in between. Germline V CDR1 and CDR2: DFQATT, SNEGSKA (reference sequence). CDR3 length: 13 amino acids.

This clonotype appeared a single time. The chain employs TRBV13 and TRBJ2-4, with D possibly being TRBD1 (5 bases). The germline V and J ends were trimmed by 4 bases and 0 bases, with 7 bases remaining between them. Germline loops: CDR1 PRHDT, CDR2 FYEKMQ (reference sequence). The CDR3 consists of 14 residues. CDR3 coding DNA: TGTGCCAGCAGCTCAGGGATAGCCAAAAACATTCAGTACTTC. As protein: CASSSGIAKNIQYF.

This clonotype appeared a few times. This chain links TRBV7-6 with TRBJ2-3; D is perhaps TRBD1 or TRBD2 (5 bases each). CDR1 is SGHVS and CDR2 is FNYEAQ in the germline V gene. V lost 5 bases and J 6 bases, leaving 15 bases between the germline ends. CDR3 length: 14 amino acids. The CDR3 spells CASSLGGGADTQYF. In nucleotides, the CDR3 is TGTGCCAGCAGCCTAGGTGGGGGAGCGGATACGCAGTATTTT.

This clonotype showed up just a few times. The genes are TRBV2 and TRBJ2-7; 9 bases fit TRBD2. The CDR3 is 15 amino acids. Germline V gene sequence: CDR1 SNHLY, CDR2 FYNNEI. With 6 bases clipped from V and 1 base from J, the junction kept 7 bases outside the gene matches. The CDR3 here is CASRRQREVSYEQYF. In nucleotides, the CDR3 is TGTGCCAGCAGGCGGCAGCGGGAGGTTTCCTACGAGCAGTACTTC.